This T cell receptor (beta chain) emerged from a study of cytomegalovirus exposure and HLA in healthy donors. Deletions cut 1 base from V and 2 bases from J, with 11 bases between. Germline V gene sequence: CDR1 LNHDA, CDR2 SQIVND (reference sequence). CDR3 length: 15 residues. The PCR used 60 Vbeta and 13 Jbeta primers. Profiled with immunoSEQ multiplex PCR; TCRdb holds only in-frame clones, not every one. Of approximately 100,000 clones listed, 69% are singletons. In the case of this clone: Its antigen is undetermined.

Study-wide results and limits: As a later analysis showed, a missense DCLRE1C variant was linked to trimming of TCR beta V- and J-genes. The majority of CMV-associated TCR beta chains were reported as apparently HLA-restricted in a later analysis.

This chain connects TRBV19 to TRBJ1-1, with D unclear. The material sequenced was PBMCs. The source of this sequence is a woman aged 65 to 85 in good health and CMV-seropositive. CDR3 nucleotides: TGTGCCAGTAGTATAGGCTTCCTGGGCAACACTGAAGCTTTCTTT. This encodes CASSIGFLGNTEAFF.